The next 24 T cell receptor beta chains were all read from a single sample in a study of patients and donors after allogeneic stem cell transplantation. Each CDR3 protein is one row after TCRdb ran MiXCR on the RT-PCR reads. Among about 70,000 distinct CDR3 sequences listed, approximately 26% were seen once. The sample was blood, either unsorted or a sorted T cell fraction (not recorded which). All receptors derive from a human donor who was either an allogeneic HSCT recipient or a stem cell or donor lymphocyte infusion donor (not recorded which). It is not recorded whose cells these are; they may come from a transplant donor.

This clonotype was counted between two and nine times. V usage is TRBV7-2 and J usage is TRBJ1-1; no definite D call. V lost 0 bases, J lost 1 base, and 9 bases lay in between. The CDR3 length is 15 residues. Germline CDR1 and CDR2: SGHTA and FQGNSA. DNA for the CDR3: TGTGCCAGCAGCTTAGCGATGGGGAGGAACACTGAAGCTTTCTTT. It yields the protein CASSLAMGRNTEAFF.

The chain has TRBV12-3 or TRBV12-4 and TRBJ1-1, with TRBD1 identical over 8 bases. The trim removed 3 bases at V and 4 bases at J, leaving 4 bases unmatched. CDR3 size: 14 residues. CDR3: CASSFGQGVTEAFF. DNA for the CDR3: TGTGCCAGCAGTTTTGGACAGGGAGTCACTGAAGCTTTCTTT.

As DNA, the CDR3 is TGTGCCAGCAGCCCGAGACAGGGTACTGACTATGGCTACACCTTC. This sequence encodes CASSPRQGTDYGYTF. V usage is TRBV7-8 and J usage is TRBJ1-2, with TRBD1 matching 7 bases. V dropped 5 bases and J dropped 3; count of bases not matched to a gene: 9. The CDR3 loop spans 15 amino acids. Germline V lookup: CDR1 SGHVS, CDR2 FQNEAQ.

This clonotype was seen a handful of times. The chain is built from TRBV19 and TRBJ1-1; TRBD1 matches 8 bases. The germline V gene encodes CDR1 LNHDA and CDR2 SQIVND (reference sequence). The junction had 6 bases not matched to a gene; V was cut back by 7 bases and J by 5 bases. The CDR3 has 13 amino acids. CDR3 in DNA: TGTGCCAGTACACAGGGGGAGGGGACTGAAGCTTTCTTT. It translates to CASTQGEGTEAFF.

The chain recombines TRBV14 with TRBJ2-7, with 10 bases fitting TRBD1. Germline V CDR1 and CDR2: SGHDN, FVKESK. The CDR3 is 16 residues long. V shed 0 bases and J 0 bases; nucleotides not matched to a gene: 2. The CDR3 sequence is CASSQDGTGASYEQYF. CDR3 DNA: TGTGCCAGCAGCCAAGATGGGACAGGGGCCTCCTACGAGCAGTACTTC. Full variable domain (missing parts from reference TRBV14 and TRBJ2-7): EAGVTQFPSHSVIEKGQTVTLRCDPISGHDNLYWYRRVMGKEIKFLLHFVKESKQDESGMPNNRFLAERTGGTYSTLKVQPAELEDSGVYFCASSQDGTGASYEQYFGPGTRLTVT.

The chain recombines TRBV7-2 with TRBJ2-2; 11 bases align to TRBD2. The junction had 7 bases not matched to a gene; V was cut back by 3 bases and J by 4 bases. The CDR3 extends over 17 amino acids. The V gene's germline CDR1 is SGHTA and CDR2 FQGNSA. The CDR3 is CASSLALAGGFTGELFF. The DNA of the CDR3 is TGTGCCAGCAGCTTGGCCCTAGCGGGGGGCTTCACCGGGGAGCTGTTTTTT.

This chain connects TRBV18 to TRBJ1-5; D remains ambiguous. The germline gives CDR1 KGHSH, CDR2 LQKENI. The CDR3 length is 15 residues. Trimming shortened V by 2 bases and J by 1 base, and 9 bases separated the two germline ends. For the CDR3, the DNA is TGTGCCAGCTCACCAAACACCTTGAGCAATCAGCCCCAGCATTTT. Amino acid sequence: CASSPNTLSNQPQHF.

With regard to this clonotype: The junction departs from germline at one end; a sequencing error may be responsible. This chain uses TRBV10-3 with TRBJ2-5; no firm D call. The CDR3 is 11 amino acids. The germline gives CDR1 ENHRY, CDR2 SYGVKD. CDR3 DNA: TGTCCCATCAGTGAATGGGAGACCCAGTACTTC. Protein sequence: CPISEWETQYF.

This clonotype was detected a few times. The chain combines TRBV12-3 or TRBV12-4 with TRBJ1-1; tentative D call: TRBD1 (6 bases). Trimming cost V 6 bases and J 1 base, with 12 bases left between them. CDR3 length equals 14 residues. CDR3 coding DNA: TGTGCCAGCAGCTTTGGGGGGGCGAACACTGAAGCTTTCTTT. It translates to CASSFGGANTEAFF.

This clonotype was counted between two and nine times. The gene calls are TRBV15 and TRBJ1-3; tentative D call: TRBD1 (5 bases). The germline V gene has CDR1 LNHNV and CDR2 YYDKDF (reference sequence). The V gene lost 2 bases and the J gene lost 4 bases, with 9 bases spanning the gap. This CDR3 contains 14 residues. In DNA form, the CDR3 reads TGTGCCACCAGCAGAAGGGACGGCGGAAACACCATATATTTT. It yields the protein CATSRRDGGNTIYF. The full variable domain, with the rest looked up from reference TRBV15 and TRBJ1-3, is DAMVIQNPRYQVTQFGKPVTLSCSQTLNHNVMYWYQQKSSQAPKLLFHYYDKDFNNEADTPDNFQSRRPNTSFCFLDIRSPGLGDTAMYLCATSRRDGGNTIYFGEGSWLTVV.

This clonotype was seen a few times. The gene calls are TRBV5-6 and TRBJ1-6, with 7 nucleotides matching TRBD1. Germline-derived CDR1 and CDR2 are SGHDT and YYEEEE. Trimming took 5 bases from V and 8 from J; bases not matched to a gene: 10. The CDR3 spans 15 residues. In DNA form, the CDR3 reads TGTGCCAGCAGAGTGACGACAGGGAGTCATTCACCCCTCCACTTT. Protein: CASRVTTGSHSPLHF.

The chain has TRBV6-5 and TRBJ2-7; possible D gene TRBD2, 5 bases. V lost 4 bases and J lost 5, with 18 bases in between. The germline CDR1 and CDR2 sequences are MNHEY and SVGAGI. The CDR3 is 15 residues long. The CDR3 here is CASSFQAGMSHEQYF. The CDR3 DNA reads as TGTGCCAGCAGTTTCCAGGCCGGGATGTCGCACGAGCAGTACTTC.

The chain combines TRBV6-2 or TRBV6-3 with TRBJ1-1, with D possibly TRBD1 on 5 matching bases. Germline CDR1 and CDR2: MNHEY and SVGEGT. V was shortened by 8 bases and J by 4 bases, with 11 bases between the two germline ends. This CDR3 region has 12 residues. In nucleotides, the CDR3 is TGTGCCAGCGGAGACAGATCCACTGAAGCTTTCTTT. Translated, it gives CASGDRSTEAFF.

This clonotype was counted once. V usage is TRBV15 and J usage is TRBJ2-1; 7 bases are a match to TRBD1. This CDR3 has 16 amino acids. Germline trimming cut 0 bases from V and 3 bases from J; bases unmatched to any gene: 5. Germline V gene lookup returns CDR1 LNHNV and CDR2 YYDKDF (reference sequence). The CDR3 region has the DNA TGTGCCACCAGCAGAGAGACAGGGAAAGACTACAATGAGCAGTTCTTC. It specifies CATSRETGKDYNEQFF.

This chain links TRBV6-1 with TRBJ2-7; 7 bases are a match to TRBD1. The CDR3 runs 14 residues. The trim removed 1 base at V and 3 bases at J, leaving 3 bases unmatched. Germline loops: CDR1 MNHNS, CDR2 SASEGT. CDR3 coding DNA: TGTGCCAGCAGTGAAGTGGACAGGTTCTACGAGCAGTACTTC. Translating gives CASSEVDRFYEQYF.

This clonotype was detected only a few times. The chain couples TRBV6-5 to TRBJ2-7; 7 positions agree with TRBD1. The CDR3 runs to 13 residues. The J segment lost 2 bases and the V segment lost 6 bases, leaving 4 bases of the junction unmatched. The V gene's germline CDR1 is MNHEY and CDR2 SVGAGI. This chain's CDR3 is CASSPDRAYEQYF. CDR3 nucleotide sequence: TGTGCCAGCAGCCCCGACAGGGCCTACGAGCAGTACTTC.

V is TRBV10-3 and J is TRBJ2-2; D is perhaps TRBD1 (5 bases). With 3 bases removed from V and 1 base from J, the gap between germline ends came to 9 bases. Germline V CDR1 and CDR2: ENHRY, SYGVKD. The CDR3 length is 15 residues. CDR3 nucleotide sequence: TGTGCCATCAGTGACTGGGGCCAGAACACCGGGGAGCTGTTTTTT. Translating gives CAISDWGQNTGELFF.

The rearrangement joins TRBV12-3 or TRBV12-4 to TRBJ2-3; D uncertain. CDR3 size: 15 residues. Trimming removed 3 bases from V and 3 bases from J, with 13 bases in between. In DNA, the CDR3 is TGTGCCAGCAGTTTGACCAGGAAACAGACAGATACGCAGTATTTT. Protein sequence: CASSLTRKQTDTQYF.

This clonotype has a handful of counts. V and J are TRBV7-9 and TRBJ2-4; TRBD1 agrees at 8 bases. Germline values: CDR1 SEHNR, CDR2 FQNEAQ (reference sequence). V lost 5 bases to trimming and J lost 10 bases; unmatched junction nucleotides: 4. This CDR3 region has 12 residues. The CDR3 here is CASSGTGRIQYF. The CDR3 DNA reads TGTGCCAGCAGCGGGACAGGCCGTATTCAGTACTTC.

This chain joins TRBV5-1 and TRBJ2-3; TRBD2 aligns across 11 bases. V lost 5 bases and J lost 4; bases outside the gene matches: 6. This CDR3 has 15 residues. Germline V CDR1 and CDR2: SGHRS, YFSETQ. The CDR3 is CASRPTSGGADTQYF. CDR3 bases: TGCGCCAGCAGGCCTACTAGCGGGGGTGCAGATACGCAGTATTTT.

The chain is built from TRBV11-3 and TRBJ2-7; tentatively, D is TRBD1 (6 bases). Germline lookup yields CDR1 SGHNT and CDR2 YENEEA. This CDR3 region has 13 residues. V lost 0 bases to trimming and J lost 6 bases, with 9 bases between them. CDR3: CASSLESRGEQYF. The CDR3 bases are TGTGCCAGCAGCTTAGAATCCAGGGGCGAGCAGTACTTC.

The V call is TRBV30, the J call TRBJ2-1; tentatively, D is TRBD1 (5 bases). The CDR3 has 13 amino acids. Trimming shortened V by 5 bases and J by 1 base, and 9 bases separated the two germline ends. Germline CDR1 is GTSNPN and CDR2 is SVGIG (reference sequence). Here the CDR3 reads CAWGAGSYNEQFF. DNA of the CDR3: TGTGCCTGGGGGGCAGGATCCTACAATGAGCAGTTCTTC.

Sample share makes this clonotype medium-sized. The CDR3 region has the DNA TGTGCCAGCAGTTTAAAGGAGGGGGTGAGAGATGAGCAGTTCTTC. Protein: CASSLKEGVRDEQFF. The chain couples TRBV12-3 or TRBV12-4 to TRBJ2-1; the D call may be TRBD1 or TRBD2 (6 bases each). The CDR3 has 15 amino acids. Trimming stripped 2 bases from V and 8 bases from J, with 16 bases between.

The chain carries TRBV6-1 and TRBJ1-1, with 7 bases that match TRBD1. V lost 6 bases and J lost 4; bases outside the gene matches: 11. This CDR3 comprises 15 residues. Germline CDR1 MNHNS, CDR2 SASEGT. The CDR3 coding sequence is TGTGCCAGCAGGACTAGGACAGGTTCAACCACTGAAGCTTTCTTT. This translates into CASRTRTGSTTEAFF.